One and the same sample provided the 20 T cell receptor beta chains below, sequenced in a study of blood T cell repertoires in COVID-19. The protocol was immunoSEQ multiplex PCR, while the TCRdb copy is restricted to in-frame clones and leaves out a portion. The repertoire holds hundreds of thousands of clones, with approximately 78% as singletons. Sequencing was performed on PBMCs or T cells enriched from blood (not recorded which). The receptor source for this set is a man between 35 and 55 years old who had been exposed to COVID-19.

The V gene is TRBV3-1 (or the pseudogene TRBV3-2), the J gene TRBJ1-2, with 9 positions matching TRBD1. With 4 bases clipped from V and 7 bases from J, the junction kept 4 bases outside the gene matches. Germline CDR1 LGHDT, CDR2 YNNKEL (reference sequence). The CDR3 spans 13 residues. CDR3 protein: CASSRQGEVGYTF. The CDR3 DNA follows: TGTGCCAGCAGCCGACAGGGGGAAGTTGGCTACACCTTC.

The chain uses TRBV5-6 and TRBJ1-3; D is ambiguous. Trimming left V 1 base short and J 0 bases short, with 8 bases between. The CDR3 totals 15 residues. Looked up from germline, CDR1 is SGHDT and CDR2 is YYEEEE. CDR3 residues: CASSLYLLSGNTIYF. In nucleotides, the CDR3 is TGTGCCAGCAGCTTGTATTTACTCTCTGGAAACACCATATATTTT.

The chain employs TRBV10-1 and TRBJ2-3, with 7 bases that match TRBD1. The CDR3 has 16 amino acids. V was pared by 6 bases and J by 2 bases, with 11 bases of the junction left unmatched. Germline assignment: CDR1 WNHNN and CDR2 SYGVQD (reference sequence). This chain's CDR3 is CASSLRTGGNTDTQYF. In DNA, the CDR3 is TGCGCCAGCAGCCTCCGGACAGGCGGAAACACAGATACGCAGTATTTT.

The chain combines TRBV9 with TRBJ2-5; a possible D gene is TRBD2 (6 bases). Germline lookup yields CDR1 SGDLS and CDR2 YYNGEE. This CDR3 contains 16 residues. V was pared by 2 bases and J by 5 bases, with 19 bases between. CDR3 DNA sequence: TGTGCCAGCAGCGTTTGGGGGGAAAGCGGAGAGGAGACCCAGTACTTC. Its protein product is CASSVWGESGEETQYF.

The V call is TRBV21-1, the J call TRBJ2-1; the table's D call, TRBD1, has no DNA check behind it. TRBV21-1 is recorded as a pseudogene. CDR3 length equals 19 residues. CDR3: CASSKGGQGDGVEYNEQFF. CDR3 nucleotide sequence: TGTGCCAGCAGCAAAGGGGGACAGGGTGATGGGGTTGAGTACAATGAGCAGTTCTTC.

The chain couples TRBV19 to TRBJ1-6; a weak D match, TRBD1 (6 bases). CDR1 and CDR2 (germline): LNHDA, SQIVND (reference sequence). V lost 9 bases, J lost 7 bases, and 19 bases lay in between. This CDR3 is 15 amino acids long. CDR3 region: CASSTGTPSNSPLHF. In DNA, the CDR3 is TGTGCCAGCTCCACCGGGACACCTTCCAATTCACCCCTCCACTTT.

The chain couples TRBV29-1 to TRBJ2-1; D is perhaps TRBD1 (7 bases). Germline assignment: CDR1 SQVTM and CDR2 ANQGSEA. The V end was cut by 6 bases, the J end by 9 bases, with 15 bases between. CDR3 length: 12 amino acids. CDR3: CSVRPGGSEQFF. DNA for the CDR3: TGCAGCGTGAGGCCAGGGGGGAGTGAGCAGTTCTTC.

This chain links TRBV4-2 with TRBJ2-3; a weak D match, TRBD2 (5 bases). Germline V gives CDR1 LGHNA, CDR2 YNFKEQ. V dropped 2 bases and J dropped 2 bases, with 17 bases sitting between them. The CDR3 consists of 17 residues. CDR3 in DNA: TGTGCCAGCAGCCAAACCTCCGGACTGAGCTACACAGATACGCAGTATTTT. Translated, it gives CASSQTSGLSYTDTQYF.

The chain uses TRBV11-3 and TRBJ2-2; D ambiguous. Germline loops: CDR1 SGHNT, CDR2 YENEEA. CDR3 length: 14 residues. V lost 5 bases and J lost 0, with 7 bases in between. The CDR3 region is CASSKQTNTGELFF. The CDR3 DNA reads TGTGCCAGCAGCAAACAAACGAACACCGGGGAGCTGTTTTTT.

The gene calls are TRBV11-2 and TRBJ2-5; no definite D call. This CDR3 has 19 residues. The germline V gene has CDR1 SGHAT and CDR2 FQNNGV. Trimming pared 0 bases from V and 4 bases from J, leaving 24 bases between. CDR3 residues: CASSLDSWLGLTSGETQYF. CDR3 DNA: TGTGCCAGCAGCTTAGATTCGTGGCTAGGCCTAACTTCTGGAGAGACCCAGTACTTC. The variable domain in full, with the rest retrieved from reference TRBV11-2 and TRBJ2-5, is EAGVAQSPRYKIIEKRQSVAFWCNPISGHATLYWYQQILGQGPKLLIQFQNNGVVDDSQLPKDRFSAERLKGVDSTLKIQPAKLEDSAVYLCASSLDSWLGLTSGETQYFGPGTRLLVL.

The chain is built from TRBV19 and TRBJ2-7; 9 bases align to TRBD2. The germline V gene has CDR1 LNHDA and CDR2 SQIVND (reference sequence). J lost 4 bases, V lost 3 bases, and 19 bases had no gene match. CDR3 length equals 19 residues. DNA of the CDR3: TGTGCCAGTAGTATCTCAGGGTTGAGTAGCGGGAGAAGAATTTACGAGCAGTACTTC. Translating gives CASSISGLSSGRRIYEQYF.

The CDR3 DNA follows: TGTGCCACCGATCAGGGGCAGAATCAGCCCCAGCATTTT. Translated, it gives CATDQGQNQPQHF. The chain combines TRBV10-3 with TRBJ1-5; tentative D call: TRBD1 (6 bases). Germline V gene data show CDR1 as ENHRY and CDR2 as SYGVKD. Trimming took off 10 bases at V and 4 bases at J, with 14 bases between the two ends. The CDR3 consists of 13 residues.

This sequence joins TRBV7-7 and TRBJ2-5; 7 positions agree with TRBD1. The CDR3 runs to 15 residues. Germline CDR1 is SSHAT and CDR2 is FNYEAQ (reference sequence). CDR3 amino acids: CASVPPQGLRETQYF. CDR3 in DNA: TGTGCTAGCGTCCCCCCACAGGGGCTCCGAGAGACCCAGTACTTC.

This chain uses TRBV29-1 with TRBJ2-1; D not resolved. The CDR3 has 13 amino acids. Per the germline V gene, CDR1 is SQVTM and CDR2 is ANQGSEA. Trimming removed 6 bases at V and 5 bases at J, with 14 bases between. The CDR3 sequence is CSVDSYRNNEQFF. CDR3 DNA: TGCAGCGTCGATAGTTACCGAAACAATGAGCAGTTCTTC.

This rearrangement joins TRBV30 to TRBJ1-2, with TRBD1 matching 7 bases. The J segment lost 8 bases and the V segment lost 1 base, leaving 10 bases of the junction unmatched. In germline, CDR1 is GTSNPN, CDR2 SVGIG (reference sequence). There are 14 residues in the CDR3. The CDR3, as DNA: TGTGCCTGGAGTGCGGGTCACAGGGGTGACGGCTACACCTTC. Protein product: CAWSAGHRGDGYTF.

The chain carries TRBV6-5 and TRBJ2-7; a weak D match, TRBD1 (6 bases). Germline-derived CDR1 and CDR2 are MNHEY and SVGAGI. Trimming shortened V by 2 bases and J by 0 bases, and 8 bases separated the two germline ends. This CDR3 region has 14 residues. The DNA for the CDR3 is TGTGCCAGCAGTTACACAGGGAGCTCCTACGAGCAGTACTTC. As protein: CASSYTGSSYEQYF.

The gene calls are TRBV27 and TRBJ2-7, with D possibly being TRBD1 (5 bases). CDR3 length: 13 amino acids. CDR1 MNHEY and CDR2 SMNVEV come from the germline V gene (reference sequence). V was trimmed by 5 bases and J by 4 bases, leaving 12 bases between them. The CDR3 DNA reads as TGTGCCAGCAGTCGACAGAGAAGTTACGAGCAGTACTTC. Protein product: CASSRQRSYEQYF.

This clone is a singleton in its sample. V is TRBV11-3 and J is TRBJ2-5, with D perhaps TRBD1 (6 bases). V was clipped by 2 bases and J by 2 bases, with 12 bases between them. The CDR3 is 15 amino acids. Germline V gene lookup returns CDR1 SGHNT and CDR2 YENEEA. CDR3 in DNA: TGTGCCAGCAGCTTATTAGGGGGTATTCAAGAGACCCAGTACTTC. Translating gives CASSLLGGIQETQYF. The full variable domain, with the rest looked up from reference TRBV11-3 and TRBJ2-5, is EAGVVQSPRYKIIEKKQPVAFWCNPISGHNTLYWYLQNLGQGPELLIRYENEEAVDDSQLPKDRFSAERLKGVDSTLKIQPAELGDSAVYLCASSLLGGIQETQYFGPGTRLLVL.

This clone was seen just once. This rearrangement joins TRBV6-5 to TRBJ1-5; D gene uncertain. CDR3 length: 12 amino acids. Germline values: CDR1 MNHEY, CDR2 SVGAGI. V was clipped by 8 bases and J by 5 bases, with 10 bases between them. CDR3 DNA sequence: TGTGCCAGCGTTTCGGTCTATCAGCCCCAGCATTTT. Its translation: CASVSVYQPQHF.

This clone was seen a single time. This chain connects TRBV20-1 to TRBJ2-1; D is unresolved. The germline V gene encodes CDR1 DFQATT and CDR2 SNEGSKA (reference sequence). The CDR3 sequence is 14 residues long. V lost 3 bases, J lost 0 bases, and 9 bases lay in between. CDR3 amino acids: CSASVESSYNEQFF. DNA of the CDR3: TGCAGTGCTAGTGTCGAGAGCTCCTACAATGAGCAGTTCTTC.